This TCR beta chain appears in the sequencing data of a study of T cells in Graves' hyperthyroidism and ophthalmopathy. The source material, RNA transcripts, was used to amplify TCR beta CDR3 regions. The TCR CDR3 first-round RT-PCR relied on the HTBI primer set. TCRdb independently ran MiXCR on the multiplex PCR reads; one entry per CDR3 protein. The sample consists of 620,000 or so distinct CDR3 sequences, about 14% of them appearing once. A NOSPECS grade of at least 4, a Clinical Activity Score of at least 3 and duration under 3 months were recorded in ophthalmopathy patients. CDR1 and CDR2 (germline): ENHRY, SYGVKD. V was trimmed by 3 bases and J by 0 bases, leaving 12 bases between them. The length of the CDR3 is 15 residues.

V usage is TRBV10-3 and J usage is TRBJ2-7, with a weak D call TRBD2 (6 bases). This clonotype was sampled from a woman aged 45-65 years with Graves' ophthalmopathy. Sequenced material: blood. The CDR3: CAISEGLRNSYEQYF. As DNA, the CDR3 is TGTGCCATCAGTGAAGGACTACGTAACTCCTACGAGCAGTACTTC.